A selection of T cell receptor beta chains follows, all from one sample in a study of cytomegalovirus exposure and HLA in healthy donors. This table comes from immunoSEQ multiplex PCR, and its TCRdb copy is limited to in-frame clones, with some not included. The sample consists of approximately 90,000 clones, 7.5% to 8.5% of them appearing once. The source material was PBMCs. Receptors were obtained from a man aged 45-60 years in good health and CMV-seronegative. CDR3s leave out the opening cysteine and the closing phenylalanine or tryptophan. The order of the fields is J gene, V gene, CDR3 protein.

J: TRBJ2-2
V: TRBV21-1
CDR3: ASSTTLNRTGNTGELF

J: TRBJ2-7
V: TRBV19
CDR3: ASSTWTETYEQY

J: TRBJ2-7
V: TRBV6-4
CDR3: ASSEQTGTEQY

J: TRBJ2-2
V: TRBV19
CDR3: ASSPGTVNTGELF

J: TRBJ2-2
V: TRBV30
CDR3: AWSLGGGANTGDLF

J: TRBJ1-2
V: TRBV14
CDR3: ASSRQGLGYGYT

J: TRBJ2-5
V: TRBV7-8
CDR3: ASSLEAGFTETQY

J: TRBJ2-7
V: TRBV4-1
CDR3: ASSRTGSPDYEQY

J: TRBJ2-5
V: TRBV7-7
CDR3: ASSLGGGGQETQY

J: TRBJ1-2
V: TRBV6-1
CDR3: APRPGTDYGYT

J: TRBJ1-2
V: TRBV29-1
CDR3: SVTRPGTGDGYT

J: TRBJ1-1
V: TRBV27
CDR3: ASSFRQAYTEAF

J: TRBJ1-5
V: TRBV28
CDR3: ASKPRPLGDQPQH

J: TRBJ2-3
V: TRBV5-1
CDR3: ASSLYGNSTDTQY

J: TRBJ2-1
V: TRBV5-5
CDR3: ASSLSAGNNEQF

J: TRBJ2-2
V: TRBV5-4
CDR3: ASTPASANTGELF

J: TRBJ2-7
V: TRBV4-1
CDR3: ASSQLPGTRNEQY

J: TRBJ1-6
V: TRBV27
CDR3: ASSLSRGIGSPLH

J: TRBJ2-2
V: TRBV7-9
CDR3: ASSSGTGKNTGELF

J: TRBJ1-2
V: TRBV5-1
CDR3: ASSLEGDYGYT

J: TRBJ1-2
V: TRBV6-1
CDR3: ASSEGTPVDGYT

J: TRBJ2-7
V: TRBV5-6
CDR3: ASSQTSGGFHEQY

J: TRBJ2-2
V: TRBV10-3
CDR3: AITSGAYGELF

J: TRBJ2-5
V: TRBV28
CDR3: ASSLTASGGTTLRETQY

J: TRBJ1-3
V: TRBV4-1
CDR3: ASSSPRGSTGNTIY

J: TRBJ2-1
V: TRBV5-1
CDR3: ASSRDSPLGNEQF

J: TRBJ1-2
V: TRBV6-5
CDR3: ASSYSTGSNYGYT

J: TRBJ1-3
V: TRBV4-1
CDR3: ASSQERRAGNTIY

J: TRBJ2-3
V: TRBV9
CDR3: ASSALQGMLGDTQY

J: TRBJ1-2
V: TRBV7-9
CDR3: ASSPERSGQGGRYGYT

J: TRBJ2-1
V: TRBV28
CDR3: ASTPSGGGIPEQF

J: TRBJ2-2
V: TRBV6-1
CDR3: ASIIGGGTGELF

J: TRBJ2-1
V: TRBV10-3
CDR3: AISAGLAAYNEQF

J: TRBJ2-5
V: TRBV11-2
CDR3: ASSRGGAGNRETQY

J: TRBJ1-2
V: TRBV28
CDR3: ASRGQDAGYT

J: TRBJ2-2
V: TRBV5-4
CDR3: ASSSPSGGARGELF

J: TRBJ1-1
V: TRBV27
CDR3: ASSLGRQTEAF

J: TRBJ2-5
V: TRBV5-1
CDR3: ASSLGLDLGETQY

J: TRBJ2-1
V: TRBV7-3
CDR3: ASSLPGTGDNEQF

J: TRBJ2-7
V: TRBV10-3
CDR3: ATGQGANEQY

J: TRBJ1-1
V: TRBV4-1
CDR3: ASSQESVRTEAF

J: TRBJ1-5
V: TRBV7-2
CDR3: ASSLDYSSNQPQH

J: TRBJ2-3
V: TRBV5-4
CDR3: ASSLKRGAPTDTQY

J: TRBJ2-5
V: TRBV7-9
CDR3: ASSVQETQY

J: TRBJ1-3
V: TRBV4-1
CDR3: ASSQDWGRRGNTIY